A single sample gave rise to the 9 T cell receptor beta chains below, sequenced in a study of cytomegalovirus exposure and HLA in healthy donors. Both 60 Vbeta primers and 13 Jbeta primers went into the PCR. The repertoire was sequenced with immunoSEQ multiplex PCR; TCRdb's copy has only in-frame clones and lacks some. The data contain around 100,000 clones, just under 75% of them singletons. Sequencing input: PBMCs. The receptors originated from a man between 50 and 59 years old in good health and CMV-seropositive.

This clone occurred once. This chain uses TRBV6-5 with TRBJ1-2, with D possibly matching TRBD1 (5 bases). Trimming pared 11 bases from V and 3 bases from J, leaving 13 bases between. This CDR3 contains 12 residues. The germline V gene encodes CDR1 MNHEY and CDR2 SVGAGI. The CDR3 here is CAAREGYYGYTF. The DNA for the CDR3 is TGTGCCGCGAGGGAGGGGTACTATGGCTACACCTTC.

V is TRBV2 and J is TRBJ2-3; 11 bases are shared with TRBD2. The CDR3 has 18 residues. Germline assignment: CDR1 SNHLY and CDR2 FYNNEI. V gave up 4 bases and J gave up 0 bases; unmatched junction bases: 9. The CDR3 loop reads CASSGKLAGGPSTDTQYF. DNA for the CDR3: TGTGCCAGCAGTGGTAAGCTAGCGGGGGGCCCAAGCACAGATACGCAGTATTTT.

J is TRBJ2-3 and V is TRBV16, with 8 bases aligning to TRBD2. The CDR3 has 16 amino acids. In germline, CDR1 is KGHSY, CDR2 FQNENV. Trimming cost V 4 bases and J 5 bases; bases outside gene matches: 11. CDR3 in DNA: TGTGCCAGCAGCCCTTCCTCGGGGACTAGAAGAGATACGCAGTATTTT. Translation gives CASSPSSGTRRDTQYF.

The chain uses TRBV5-1 and TRBJ1-2, with 8 bases that match TRBD1. Germline V lookup: CDR1 SGHRS, CDR2 YFSETQ. V was pared by 5 bases and J by 8 bases, with 5 bases of the junction left unmatched. This CDR3 region has 12 residues. The CDR3 loop reads CASSEQGVGYTF. DNA of the CDR3: TGCGCCAGCAGTGAACAGGGGGTCGGCTACACCTTC.

The rearrangement joins TRBV18 to TRBJ1-2; TRBD1 matches at 9 bases. CDR3 length: 16 residues. Germline V gives CDR1 KGHSH, CDR2 LQKENI. The V gene end was trimmed by 6 bases and the J gene end by 4 bases; junction bases not matched to a gene: 12. The CDR3 loop is CASSLGTGGASYGYTF. The CDR3 coding sequence is TGTGCCAGCTCCCTCGGAACAGGGGGCGCCAGCTATGGCTACACCTTC.

In its sample, this clone was seen a few times. V usage is TRBV6-1 and J usage is TRBJ1-2; unclear D gene. V lost 2 bases and J 4 bases, leaving 5 bases between the germline ends. Germline loops: CDR1 MNHNS, CDR2 SASEGT. The CDR3 spans 12 residues. The CDR3 DNA reads TGTGCCAGCAGTGAACAGCGCTATGGCTACACCTTC. Translated: CASSEQRYGYTF.

CDR3 residues: CATSRDRRGPEETQYF. CDR3 DNA: TGTGCCACCAGCAGAGATCGCAGGGGGCCTGAAGAGACCCAGTACTTC. The rearrangement uses TRBV15 and TRBJ2-5; 8 positions match TRBD1. The CDR3 contains 16 residues. Looked up from germline, CDR1 is LNHNV and CDR2 is YYDKDF (reference sequence). With 0 bases clipped from V and 3 bases from J, the junction kept 6 bases outside the gene matches.

The V call is TRBV9, the J call TRBJ1-2; unclear D gene. There are 13 residues in the CDR3. Per germline, CDR1 SGDLS and CDR2 YYNGEE. The V end was cut by 0 bases, the J end by 8 bases, with 11 bases between. CDR3 nucleotides: TGTGCCAGCAGCGTAGGTTCGGGGTACGGCTACACCTTC. It encodes CASSVGSGYGYTF.

The chain links TRBV7-3 to TRBJ1-6; 7 nucleotides match TRBD1. Looked up from germline, CDR1 is SGHTA and CDR2 is FQGTGA. This CDR3 region has 13 residues. J was trimmed by 15 bases and V by 6 bases; bases with no gene match: 11. The CDR3 sequence is CASRPKTGRLLHF. CDR3 nucleotide sequence: TGTGCCAGCAGACCTAAGACAGGGCGGCTCCTCCACTTT.